This entry features one T cell receptor (beta chain) sequence. These data come from a study of T cell changes during pregnancy in multiple sclerosis. Sequencing was performed with immunoSEQ multiplex PCR; in TCRdb, only in-frame clones are kept and a portion is missing. The profile shows 35,000 to 50,000 clones, about 88% of them singletons. The V gene lost 3 bases and the J gene lost 8 bases, with 13 bases spanning the gap. Germline V gives CDR1 MNHNY, CDR2 SVGAGI (reference sequence). This CDR3 region has 13 residues. This chain connects TRBV6-6 to TRBJ1-1; D is unclear. The sample was CD4+ T cells from peripheral blood mononuclear cells, taken in the second trimester of pregnancy. This receptor was identified in a female donor with multiple sclerosis, enrolled in a pregnancy study. The DNA for the CDR3 is TGTGCCAGCAGTTATTATGGAGCCTCCGAAGCTTTCTTT. As protein: CASSYYGASEAFF.